This T cell receptor (beta chain) is drawn from a study of cytomegalovirus exposure and HLA in healthy donors. This CDR3 is built from 14 residues. Germline loops: CDR1 SEHNR, CDR2 FQNEAQ (reference sequence). Trimming removed 5 bases at V and 2 bases at J, with 9 bases between. 13 Jbeta primers and 60 Vbeta primers were used for the PCR. The table came from immunoSEQ multiplex PCR; TCRdb's copy has only in-frame clones and leaves some out. This specimen shows 150,000 to 200,000 clones; the ten leading clones hold about 0.8%. Material for sequencing was PBMCs. V usage is TRBV7-9 and J usage is TRBJ2-2; no reliable D call. The receptor was derived from a woman under 30 in good health and CMV-seropositive. The CDR3 loop is CASSPQKNTGELFF. In nucleotides, the CDR3 is TGTGCCAGCAGCCCCCAGAAAAACACCGGGGAGCTGTTTTTT.